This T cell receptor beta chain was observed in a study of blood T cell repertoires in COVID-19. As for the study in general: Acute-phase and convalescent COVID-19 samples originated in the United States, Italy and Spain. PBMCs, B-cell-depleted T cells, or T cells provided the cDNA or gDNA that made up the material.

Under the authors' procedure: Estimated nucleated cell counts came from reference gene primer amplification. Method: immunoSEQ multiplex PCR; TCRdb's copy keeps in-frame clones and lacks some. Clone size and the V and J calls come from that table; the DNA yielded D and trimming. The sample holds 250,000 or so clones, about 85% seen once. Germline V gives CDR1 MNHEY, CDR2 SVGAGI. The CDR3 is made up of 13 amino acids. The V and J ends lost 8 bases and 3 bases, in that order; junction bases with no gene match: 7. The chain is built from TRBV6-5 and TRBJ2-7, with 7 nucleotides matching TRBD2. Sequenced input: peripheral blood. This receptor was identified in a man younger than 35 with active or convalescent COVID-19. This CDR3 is CASCRRESYEQYF. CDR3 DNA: TGTGCCAGCTGTCGGCGGGAGAGCTACGAGCAGTACTTC.